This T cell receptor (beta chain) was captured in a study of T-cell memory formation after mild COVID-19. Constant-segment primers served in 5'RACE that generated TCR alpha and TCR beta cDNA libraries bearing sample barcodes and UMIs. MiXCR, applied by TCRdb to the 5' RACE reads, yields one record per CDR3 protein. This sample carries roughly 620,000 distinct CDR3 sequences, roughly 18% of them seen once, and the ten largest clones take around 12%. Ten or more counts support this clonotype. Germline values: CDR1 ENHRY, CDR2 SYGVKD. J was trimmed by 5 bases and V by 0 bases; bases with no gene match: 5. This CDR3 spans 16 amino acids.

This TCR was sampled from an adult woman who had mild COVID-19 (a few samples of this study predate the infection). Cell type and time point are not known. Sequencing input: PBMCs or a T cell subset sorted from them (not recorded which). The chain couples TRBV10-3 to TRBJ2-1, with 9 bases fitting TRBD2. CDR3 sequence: CAISESGLASDNEQFF. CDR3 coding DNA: TGTGCCATCAGTGAGTCGGGACTAGCTTCCGACAATGAGCAGTTCTTC.